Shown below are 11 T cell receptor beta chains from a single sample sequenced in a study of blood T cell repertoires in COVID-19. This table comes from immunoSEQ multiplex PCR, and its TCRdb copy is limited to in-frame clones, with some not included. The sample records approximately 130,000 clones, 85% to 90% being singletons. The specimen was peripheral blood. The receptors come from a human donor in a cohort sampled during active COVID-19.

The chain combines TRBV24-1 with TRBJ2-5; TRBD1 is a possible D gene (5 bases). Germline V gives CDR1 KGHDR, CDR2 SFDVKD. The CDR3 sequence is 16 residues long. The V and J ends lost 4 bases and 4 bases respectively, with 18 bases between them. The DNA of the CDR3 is TGTGCCACCAGTGACACGTCGGCGCAGGGTGGAGAGACCCAGTACTTC. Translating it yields CATSDTSAQGGETQYF.

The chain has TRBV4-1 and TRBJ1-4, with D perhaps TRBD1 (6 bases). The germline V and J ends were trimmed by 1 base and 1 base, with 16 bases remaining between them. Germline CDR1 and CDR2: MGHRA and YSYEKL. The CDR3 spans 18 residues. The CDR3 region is CASSQAEGRGKTNEKLFF. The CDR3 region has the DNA TGCGCCAGCAGCCAAGCCGAGGGCAGGGGAAAAACTAATGAAAAACTGTTTTTT.

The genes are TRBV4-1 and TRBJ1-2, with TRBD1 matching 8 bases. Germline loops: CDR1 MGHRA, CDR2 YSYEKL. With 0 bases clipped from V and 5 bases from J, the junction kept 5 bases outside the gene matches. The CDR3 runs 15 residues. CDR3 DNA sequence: TGCGCCAGCAGCCAAGACGGCCGGACAGGGTATGGCTACACCTTC. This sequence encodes CASSQDGRTGYGYTF.

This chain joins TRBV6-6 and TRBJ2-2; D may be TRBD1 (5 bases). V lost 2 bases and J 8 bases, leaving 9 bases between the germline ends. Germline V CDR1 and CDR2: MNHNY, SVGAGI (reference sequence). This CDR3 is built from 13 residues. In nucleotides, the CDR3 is TGTGCCAGCAGTTACGCAGGGTCAGGGGAGCTGTTTTTT. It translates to CASSYAGSGELFF.

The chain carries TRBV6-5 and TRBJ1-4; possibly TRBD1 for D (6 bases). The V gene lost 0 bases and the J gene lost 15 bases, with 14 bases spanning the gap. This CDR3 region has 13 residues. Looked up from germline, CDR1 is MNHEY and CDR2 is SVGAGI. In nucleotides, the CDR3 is TGTGCCAGCAGTTACTCGAAAGCAGGGGCCTTGTTTTTT. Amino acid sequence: CASSYSKAGALFF.

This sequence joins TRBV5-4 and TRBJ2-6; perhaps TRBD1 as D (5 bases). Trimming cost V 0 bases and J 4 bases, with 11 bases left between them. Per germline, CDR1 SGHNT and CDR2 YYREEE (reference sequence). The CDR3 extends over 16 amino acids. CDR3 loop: CASSLGGPGGANVLTF. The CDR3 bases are TGTGCCAGCAGCTTGGGGGGCCCTGGGGGGGCCAACGTCCTGACTTTC. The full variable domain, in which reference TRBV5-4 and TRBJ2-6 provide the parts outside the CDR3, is ETGVTQSPTHLIKTRGQQVTLRCSSQSGHNTVSWYQQALGQGPQFIFQYYREEENGRGNFPPRFSGLQFPNYSSELNVNALELDDSALYLCASSLGGPGGANVLTFGAGSRLTVL.

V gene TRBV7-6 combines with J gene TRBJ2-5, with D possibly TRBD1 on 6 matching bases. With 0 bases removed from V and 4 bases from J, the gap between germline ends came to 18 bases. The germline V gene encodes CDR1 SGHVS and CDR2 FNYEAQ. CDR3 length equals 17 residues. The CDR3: CASSLAATGLTRETQYF. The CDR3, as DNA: TGTGCCAGCAGCTTAGCCGCCACAGGGTTAACGAGAGAGACCCAGTACTTC.

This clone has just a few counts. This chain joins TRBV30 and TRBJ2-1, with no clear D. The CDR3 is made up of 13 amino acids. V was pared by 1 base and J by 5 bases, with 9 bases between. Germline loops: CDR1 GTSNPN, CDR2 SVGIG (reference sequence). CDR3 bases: TGTGCCTGGAGTGGAGCGAATGACAATGAGCAGTTCTTC. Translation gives CAWSGANDNEQFF.

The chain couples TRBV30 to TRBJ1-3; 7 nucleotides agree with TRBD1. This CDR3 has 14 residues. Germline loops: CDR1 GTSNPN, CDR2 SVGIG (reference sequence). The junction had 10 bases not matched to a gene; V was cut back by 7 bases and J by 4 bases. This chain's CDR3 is CASLRGRSGNTIYF. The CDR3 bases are TGTGCCTCTTTGAGGGGGCGTTCGGGAAACACCATATATTTT.

The CDR3 DNA is TGTGCCAGCCGCCTAAAGGGAGGGCTGGGTTCACCCCTCCACTTT. Its translation is CASRLKGGLGSPLHF. The chain has TRBV7-2 and TRBJ1-6; D is ambiguous. Between the trimmed V and J ends, which lost 8 bases and 9 bases, there was a span of 20 bases. The germline V gene has CDR1 SGHTA and CDR2 FQGNSA. The CDR3 totals 15 residues.

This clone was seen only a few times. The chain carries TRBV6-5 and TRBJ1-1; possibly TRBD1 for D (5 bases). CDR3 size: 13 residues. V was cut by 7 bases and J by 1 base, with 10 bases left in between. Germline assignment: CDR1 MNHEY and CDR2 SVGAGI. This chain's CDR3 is CASKSGGNTEAFF. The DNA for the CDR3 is TGTGCCAGCAAATCCGGGGGGAACACTGAAGCTTTCTTT.